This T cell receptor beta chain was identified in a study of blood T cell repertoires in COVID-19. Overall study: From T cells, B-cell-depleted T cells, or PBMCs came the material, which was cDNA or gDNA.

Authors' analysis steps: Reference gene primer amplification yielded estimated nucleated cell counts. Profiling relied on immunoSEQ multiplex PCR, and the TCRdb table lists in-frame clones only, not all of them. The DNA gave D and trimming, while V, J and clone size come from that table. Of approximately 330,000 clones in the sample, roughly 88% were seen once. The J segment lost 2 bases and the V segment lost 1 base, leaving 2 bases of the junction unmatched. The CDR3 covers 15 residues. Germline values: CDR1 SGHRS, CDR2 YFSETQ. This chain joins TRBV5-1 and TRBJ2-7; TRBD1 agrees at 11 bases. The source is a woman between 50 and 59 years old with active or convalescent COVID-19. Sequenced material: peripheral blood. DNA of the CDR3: TGCGCCAGCAGCTTGAGGACAGGGGGCCCCTACGAGCAGTACTTC. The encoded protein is CASSLRTGGPYEQYF.